A selection of T cell receptor beta chains follows, all from one sample in a study of blood T cell repertoires in COVID-19. Assay used: immunoSEQ multiplex PCR; TCRdb lists only in-frame clones, some missing. There are 300,000 or so clones in the sample; about nine tenths occur only once, and approximately 2.1% lies in the top ten. Sequencing was carried out using peripheral blood. The source is a woman aged 30 to 39 with COVID-19, enrolled during active disease. The CDR3 runs from the conserved cysteine through the conserved F or W. The order of the fields is J gene, V gene, D gene, clone size, CDR3 protein, CDR3 DNA. The D gene is left open where the match is weak. Clone size is shown for a subset of rows, as once, few, many or a class of expanded clone.

>TRBJ2-7|TRBV5-4|-|-
CASSLGIAEDYEQYF
TGTGCCAGCAGCTTGGGAATAGCGGAGGACTACGAGCAGTACTTC
>TRBJ2-2|TRBV10-3|TRBD1|once
CAIRRDRDTGELFF
TGTGCCATCAGGAGGGACAGGGACACCGGGGAGCTGTTTTTT
>TRBJ2-7|TRBV27|TRBD1|-
CASRRDRGSEQYF
TGTGCCAGCAGGAGGGACAGGGGATCCGAGCAGTACTTC
>TRBJ2-7|TRBV4-2|-|-
CASRRTLDSSYEQYF
TGTGCCAGCAGACGCACACTTGACAGCTCGTACGAGCAGTACTTC
>TRBJ2-7|TRBV4-2|TRBD2|-
CASSQGLAGGLSEQYF
TGTGCCAGCAGCCAAGGACTAGCGGGAGGACTAAGCGAGCAGTACTTC
>TRBJ1-2|TRBV27|-|-
CASSFRPGQLSTGRTDGYTF
TGTGCCAGCAGTTTTAGGCCCGGACAACTCTCGACGGGCCGGACGGATGGCTACACCTTC
>TRBJ2-7|TRBV19|TRBD2|-
CASSIAASGNPYEQYF
TGTGCCAGTAGTATAGCGGCTAGCGGGAACCCCTACGAGCAGTACTTC
>TRBJ1-5|TRBV15|TRBD1|-
CATSRDKTGGDQPQHF
TGTGCCACCAGCAGAGATAAGACAGGGGGCGATCAGCCCCAGCATTTT
>TRBJ2-6|TRBV13|TRBD1|-
CASSFGQGVVLTF
TGTGCCAGCAGCTTCGGCCAGGGGGTCGTCCTGACTTTC
>TRBJ1-1|TRBV5-1|TRBD1|-
CASSLGTGETEAFF
TGCGCCAGCAGCTTGGGGACAGGGGAAACTGAAGCTTTCTTT
>TRBJ2-1|TRBV29-1|-|few
CSVAQRLVDNEQFF
TGCAGCGTTGCCCAGCGGCTAGTCGACAATGAGCAGTTCTTC
>TRBJ2-7|TRBV6-2/TRBV6-3|-|-
CASSYGDSNSYEQYF
TGTGCCAGCAGTTATGGGGACTCCAACTCCTACGAGCAGTACTTC
>TRBJ1-4|TRBV30|TRBD1|-
CAWSLTDRDDEKLFF
TGTGCCTGGAGTCTCACGGACAGGGATGATGAAAAACTGTTTTTT
>TRBJ2-5|TRBV27|TRBD2|-
CASSFTLAGGPVQETQYF
TGTGCCAGCAGTTTTACTCTAGCGGGCGGTCCGGTCCAAGAGACCCAGTACTTC
>TRBJ1-5|TRBV7-9|TRBD1|-
CASSLSGQGGQPQHF
TGTGCCAGCAGCTTATCCGGACAGGGAGGCCAGCCCCAGCATTTT
>TRBJ2-5|TRBV6-5|-|once
CASSKDSFQETQYF
TGTGCCAGCAGTAAGGACAGTTTTCAAGAGACCCAGTACTTC
>TRBJ2-7|TRBV6-5|TRBD1|-
CASRGTGGLYEQYF
TGTGCCAGCAGGGGGACAGGGGGCTTGTACGAGCAGTACTTC
>TRBJ2-6|TRBV7-2|TRBD2|-
CASSKSVLAQISGANVLTF
TGTGCCAGCAGCAAGAGTGTACTAGCGCAAATCTCTGGGGCCAACGTCCTGACTTTC
>TRBJ2-7|TRBV7-9|-|-
CASSLDQGQGSEQYF
TGTGCCAGCAGCTTAGACCAAGGGCAGGGGAGCGAGCAGTACTTC
>TRBJ2-3|TRBV15|TRBD2|-
CATSGQLAGGQYF
TGTGCCACCAGCGGACAACTAGCGGGAGGGCAGTATTTT
>TRBJ2-2|TRBV6-5|TRBD2|-
CASSYDGTSVTGELFF
TGTGCCAGCAGTTACGATGGGACTAGCGTTACCGGGGAGCTGTTTTTT
>TRBJ1-1|TRBV28|TRBD1|-
CASSLTGLTEAFF
TGTGCCAGCAGCCTGACAGGGTTGACTGAAGCTTTCTTT
>TRBJ1-1|TRBV11-3|TRBD1|-
CASSSDRDTEAFF
TGTGCCAGTAGCTCCGACAGGGACACTGAAGCTTTCTTT
>TRBJ2-7|TRBV19|TRBD2|-
CASSIAGRIAGTYEQYF
TGTGCCAGTAGTATAGCAGGAAGAATAGCGGGAACGTACGAGCAGTACTTC
>TRBJ1-3|TRBV15|-|-
CATSSEEGSWNTIYF
TGTGCCACCAGCAGTGAAGAGGGCTCTTGGAACACCATATATTTT
>TRBJ1-1|TRBV14|-|-
CASSHPPSSNTEAFF
TGTGCCAGCAGCCACCCCCCCAGTTCGAACACTGAAGCTTTCTTT
>TRBJ1-1|TRBV10-1|TRBD1|few
CASRAGGETEAFF
TGCGCCAGCAGGGCAGGGGGCGAAACTGAAGCTTTCTTT
>TRBJ1-3|TRBV27|-|-
CASSPLSSGNTIYF
TGTGCCAGCAGTCCTCTGAGCTCTGGAAACACCATATATTTT
>TRBJ2-1|TRBV19|TRBD1|once
CASSVRDRARDEQFF
TGTGCCAGTAGTGTACGGGACAGGGCCCGCGATGAGCAGTTCTTC
>TRBJ2-7|TRBV5-1|TRBD2|-
CASSSEAGVSYEQYF
TGCGCCAGCAGCTCGGAAGCGGGAGTCAGTTACGAGCAGTACTTC
>TRBJ1-2|TRBV6-1|-|-
CASSETGYGYTF
TGTGCCAGCAGTGAAACGGGCTATGGCTACACCTTC
>TRBJ2-1|TRBV7-3|TRBD2|-
CASSLASGPIYEQFF
TGTGCCAGCAGCTTAGCTAGCGGACCGATTTATGAGCAGTTCTTC
>TRBJ2-3|TRBV7-8|-|-
CASSLGQAYRGDTQYF
TGTGCCAGCAGCTTAGGCCAAGCGTATCGAGGAGATACGCAGTATTTT
>TRBJ1-2|TRBV19|TRBD1|-
CASSKAPAGTGTFYGYTF
TGTGCCAGTAGTAAGGCCCCCGCCGGGACAGGGACCTTCTATGGCTACACCTTC
>TRBJ2-1|TRBV7-6|TRBD2|-
CASSLIAGAHEQFF
TGTGCCAGCAGCTTGATAGCGGGAGCCCATGAGCAGTTCTTC
>TRBJ1-4|TRBV19|TRBD1|-
CASRRGQGGEKLFF
TGTGCCAGTAGGAGAGGACAGGGAGGTGAAAAACTGTTTTTT
>TRBJ2-7|TRBV21-1|-|-
CASSRVAGGYEQYF
TGTGCCAGCAGCAGGGTAGCGGGAGGATACGAGCAGTACTTC
>TRBJ1-2|TRBV5-4|TRBD1|-
CASSFLQGVYGYTF
TGTGCCAGCAGCTTTCTTCAGGGGGTCTATGGCTACACCTTC
>TRBJ2-7|TRBV5-4|TRBD2|-
CASSKTGTSAYEQYF
TGTGCCAGCAGCAAAACCGGGACTAGCGCCTACGAGCAGTACTTC
>TRBJ2-3|TRBV3-1/TRBV3-2|TRBD1|-
CASSRRTGGGTDTQYF
TGTGCCAGCAGCCGAAGGACAGGGGGAGGCACAGATACGCAGTATTTT
>TRBJ1-2|TRBV28|TRBD1|few
CATLKGTDNNYGYTF
TGTGCCACTTTAAAAGGGACAGACAATAACTATGGCTACACCTTC
>TRBJ1-2|TRBV7-6|TRBD1|-
CASSPRQGADYGYTF
TGTGCCAGCAGCCCCCGACAGGGGGCGGACTATGGCTACACCTTC
>TRBJ1-4|TRBV30|-|-
CAWSDTYEKLFF
TGTGCCTGGAGCGACACCTACGAAAAACTGTTTTTT
>TRBJ2-7|TRBV11-2|TRBD2|few
CASSLEPSGIYEQYF
TGTGCCAGCAGCTTAGAGCCTAGCGGGATCTACGAGCAGTACTTC
>TRBJ2-3|TRBV7-3|TRBD2|-
CASSLIPGRVSDTQYF
TGTGCCAGCAGCTTAATTCCAGGGAGGGTGTCAGATACGCAGTATTTT
>TRBJ1-6|TRBV12-3/TRBV12-4|-|-
CASSFDRNSPLHF
TGTGCCAGCAGTTTCGACAGAAATTCACCCCTCCACTTT
>TRBJ2-3|TRBV9|TRBD2|-
CASSVEGLAGLRDTQYF
TGTGCCAGCAGCGTAGAGGGACTAGCGGGTTTGAGAGATACGCAGTATTTT
>TRBJ2-4|TRBV12-5|-|-
CASGPDTGENIQYF
TGTGCTAGTGGCCCTGATACCGGGGAAAACATTCAGTACTTC
>TRBJ2-1|TRBV18|TRBD2|-
CASSPPGLDEQFF
TGTGCCAGCTCACCTCCGGGACTAGATGAGCAGTTCTTC
>TRBJ1-2|TRBV2|-|-
CASSAAGLYGYTF
TGTGCCAGCAGTGCGGCGGGGCTCTATGGCTACACCTTC